This TCR beta chain was obtained from a study of blood T cell repertoires in COVID-19. Overall study: Samples taken during acute and convalescent COVID-19 were collected in the United States, Italy and Spain.

Libraries were prepared by immunoSEQ multiplex PCR; TCRdb keeps only in-frame clonotypes and omits some of them. The sample shows around 220,000 clones, around 90% of them seen only once. Recruits, aged roughly 18 to 95 years, lived in approximately 26 US areas. Cohorts were determined from participant-reported clinical history. This CDR3 region has 14 residues. In germline, CDR1 is KGHSH, CDR2 LQKENI. The V gene lost 2 bases and the J gene lost 0 bases, with 5 bases spanning the gap. The sequenced sample was PBMCs or T cells enriched from blood (not recorded which). The TCR originated in a woman aged 25 to 39 with acute COVID-19. The chain links TRBV18 to TRBJ1-5; D remains unclear. In DNA, the CDR3 is TGTGCCAGCTCACCAGTCAATAGCAATCAGCCCCAGCATTTT. Protein product: CASSPVNSNQPQHF.